The sequence of this TCR beta chain was determined in a study of CD8+ T cells in alopecia areata. Study background: Recipient mice, roughly 7-10-week-old female C3H/HeJ animals, received skin from roughly 6-13-month-old C3H/HeJ graft donors with spontaneous alopecia. Notes on the study in general: Higher clonality was seen in lesional scalp than in normal scalp, especially in alopecia totalis/universalis.

This clone was detected a few times. What it recognizes is unknown. Gene names follow the mouse nomenclature. From the germline J gene comes the end of the CDR3, since the read stops 4 residues before it. Trimming removed 3 bases from V and 1 base from J, with 10 bases in between. Looked up from germline, CDR1 is NSHNY and CDR2 is SYGAGN. The CDR3 totals 15 residues. Using CD4, CD8alpha, NKG2D, NKG2ACE and other markers, pooled cutaneous lymph node cells were sorted. RNA was isolated and reverse transcribed to cDNA, the sequencing template. Profiled with immunoSEQ multiplex PCR; TCRdb holds only in-frame clones, not every one. The record shows 270,000 or so clones for this sample, with no singletons present.

The chain combines TRBV13-1 with TRBJ2-2; D possibly corresponds to TRBD2 (5 bases). The sequence derives from a C3H/HeJ mouse with alopecia areata. For this strain, the MHC haplotype corresponds to H2-k. The sequenced sample was CD4+ T cells sorted from a lymph node. CDR3: CASSGPLGNTGQLYF. The CDR3 bases that were read are TGTGCCAGCAGTGGCCCCCTGGGAAACACCGGG.